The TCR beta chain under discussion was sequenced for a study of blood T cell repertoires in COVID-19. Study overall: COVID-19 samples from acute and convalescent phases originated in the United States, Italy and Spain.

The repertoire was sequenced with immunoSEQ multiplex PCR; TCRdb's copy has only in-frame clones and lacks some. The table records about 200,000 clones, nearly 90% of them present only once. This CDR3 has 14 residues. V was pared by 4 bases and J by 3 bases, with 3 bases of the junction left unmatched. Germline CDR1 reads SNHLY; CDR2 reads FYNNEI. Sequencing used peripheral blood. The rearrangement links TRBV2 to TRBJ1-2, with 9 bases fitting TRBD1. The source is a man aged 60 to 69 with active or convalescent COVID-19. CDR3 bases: TGTGCCAGCAGTGTAACAGGGGGCTACTATGGCTACACCTTC. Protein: CASSVTGGYYGYTF.